This TCR beta chain was sequenced in a study of T cell changes during pregnancy in multiple sclerosis. Assay used: immunoSEQ multiplex PCR; TCRdb lists only in-frame clones, some missing. In the table there are about 94,000 clones, roughly 94% of which are singletons. The germline gives CDR1 SGDLS, CDR2 YYNGEE. The CDR3 has 14 residues. The V end was cut by 0 bases, the J end by 7 bases, with 10 bases between. Sequencing was performed on peripheral blood, taken in the third trimester of pregnancy. This receptor was taken from a female donor with multiple sclerosis, enrolled in a pregnancy study. The V and J genes are TRBV9 and TRBJ2-2; D not resolved. In DNA, the CDR3 is TGTGCCAGCAGCGTAGTGAGAAATGACGGGGAGCTGTTTTTT. Amino acid sequence: CASSVVRNDGELFF.